The 26 T cell receptor beta chains below were found in one sample sequenced in a study of T cell changes during pregnancy in multiple sclerosis (dated by TCRdb to 2018 to 2020). Library construction relied on the immunoSEQ multiplex PCR assay. Sourced from immuneACCESS, this table was stored by TCRdb with only in-frame sequences that have V and J called. A share of the clones is absent; for the studies checked, an unresolved V gene accounts for under half, and the remainder has no known explanation. Counted in this sample were tens of thousands of clones; 85% to 90% of them appeared once. Approximately 0.62% of the sample comes from the top ten. The source was CD4+ T cells from peripheral blood mononuclear cells, collected in the first trimester of pregnancy. The source is a female donor with multiple sclerosis, enrolled in a pregnancy study.

The J gene is TRBJ1-1, the V gene TRBV19, with TRBD1 matching over 10 bases. The CDR3 has 14 amino acids. V lost 4 bases to trimming and J lost 3 bases; unmatched junction nucleotides: 2. Germline CDR1 reads LNHDA; CDR2 reads SQIVND (reference sequence). Here the CDR3 DNA reads TGTGCCAGTAGTAAGGACAGGGGGGACACTGAAGCTTTCTTT. It yields the protein CASSKDRGDTEAFF.

The chain uses TRBV11-2 and TRBJ2-5, with TRBD1 identical over 7 bases. The CDR3 is 15 residues long. V gave up 5 bases and J gave up 2 bases; unmatched junction bases: 8. CDR1 and CDR2 (germline): SGHAT, FQNNGV. The CDR3 DNA sequence: TGTGCCAGCAGCCCCACAGGGGCGCTGCAAGAGACCCAGTACTTC. This translates into CASSPTGALQETQYF.

V usage is TRBV2 and J usage is TRBJ1-1; possibly TRBD1 for D (5 bases). Trimming cost V 7 bases and J 6 bases, with 15 bases left between them. CDR1 is SNHLY and CDR2 is FYNNEI in the germline V gene. This CDR3 region has 13 residues. The CDR3 sequence: CASTGTVRPEAFF. CDR3 coding DNA: TGTGCCAGCACAGGGACTGTGAGGCCTGAAGCTTTCTTT.

This sequence joins TRBV6-6 and TRBJ2-3, with a possible D match to TRBD2 (5 bases). The V gene lost 6 bases and the J gene lost 3 bases, with 16 bases spanning the gap. Germline V gene lookup returns CDR1 MNHNY and CDR2 SVGAGI (reference sequence). The CDR3 is 15 residues long. CDR3 sequence reads: CASSRGNSKTDTQYF. The CDR3 nucleotides read TGTGCCAGCAGCCGGGGTAATTCAAAGACAGATACGCAGTATTTT.

This clone was counted between two and nine times. This sequence joins TRBV5-5 and TRBJ2-7; 8 nucleotides match TRBD1. Losses at the gene ends were 3 bases for V and 3 bases for J; bases not matched to a gene: 8. Looked up from germline, CDR1 is SGHKS and CDR2 is YYEKEE (reference sequence). The CDR3 contains 15 residues. For the CDR3, the DNA is TGTGCCAGCAGCTCCCCCGGGACAGGAAACTACGAGCAGTACTTC. Protein product: CASSSPGTGNYEQYF.

The rearrangement uses TRBV6-1 and TRBJ2-7, with TRBD2 matching 8 bases. Germline CDR1 is MNHNS and CDR2 is SASEGT. The ends lost 1 base at V and 5 bases at J; junction bases unmatched: 7. The CDR3 spans 15 residues. The CDR3 loop is CASSEVAAGVHEQYF. The CDR3 DNA reads TGTGCCAGCAGTGAAGTGGCAGCGGGAGTCCACGAGCAGTACTTC.

This clone appeared once. The CDR3 bases are TGTGCCAGCAGCTTCGGAGTATCTGGCTACACCTTC. It yields the protein CASSFGVSGYTF. The chain has TRBV7-2 and TRBJ1-2; no reliable D call. CDR1 is SGHTA and CDR2 is FQGNSA in the germline V gene. The V end was cut by 3 bases, the J end by 7 bases, with 9 bases between. This CDR3 spans 12 amino acids.

This chain connects TRBV11-2 to TRBJ2-7; tentatively, D is TRBD2 (5 bases). V was pared by 3 bases and J by 4 bases, with 16 bases between. The CDR3 loop spans 15 amino acids. Germline V CDR1 and CDR2: SGHAT, FQNNGV. CDR3 amino acids: CASSFFSGSLYEQYF. The CDR3 region has the DNA TGTGCCAGCAGCTTTTTTTCGGGATCCTTGTACGAGCAGTACTTC.

The J gene is TRBJ2-5, the V gene TRBV13, with 7 positions matching TRBD2. This CDR3 spans 13 amino acids. The junction had 2 bases not matched to a gene; V was cut back by 5 bases and J by 2 bases. Germline assignment: CDR1 PRHDT and CDR2 FYEKMQ (reference sequence). In DNA, the CDR3 is TGTGCCAGCAGCCTAGCGGTACAAGAGACCCAGTACTTC. It specifies CASSLAVQETQYF. Full variable domain (rest looked up from reference TRBV13 and TRBJ2-5): AAGVIQSPRHLIKEKRETATLKCYPIPRHDTVYWYQQGPGQDPQFLISFYEKMQSDKGSIPDRFSAQQFSDYHSELNMSSLELGDSALYFCASSLAVQETQYFGPGTRLLVL.

This clone ranks as medium-sized. The CDR3 coding sequence is TGTGCCAGCAGTCAGCGGGAGGGCTACGAGCAGTACTTC. This codes for CASSQREGYEQYF. The chain uses TRBV6-5 and TRBJ2-7; 10 nucleotides align to TRBD2. Losses at the gene ends were 5 bases for V and 3 bases for J; bases not matched to a gene: 1. Germline-derived CDR1 and CDR2 are MNHEY and SVGAGI. CDR3 size: 13 residues.

J is TRBJ2-7 and V is TRBV5-4; D is uncertain. Trimming removed 0 bases at V and 7 bases at J, with 8 bases between. Germline V gene data show CDR1 as SGHNT and CDR2 as YYREEE (reference sequence). This CDR3 spans 12 amino acids. Written as DNA, the CDR3 is TGTGCCAGCAGCTTGGGCGTCGGGGAGCAGTACTTC. It encodes CASSLGVGEQYF. The full variable domain, rest sourced from reference TRBV5-4 and TRBJ2-7, is ETGVTQSPTHLIKTRGQQVTLRCSSQSGHNTVSWYQQALGQGPQFIFQYYREEENGRGNFPPRFSGLQFPNYSSELNVNALELDDSALYLCASSLGVGEQYFGPGTRLTVT.

V is TRBV27 and J is TRBJ2-1; 13 bases match TRBD2. V gave up 5 bases and J gave up 8 bases; unmatched junction bases: 6. Germline V gene lookup returns CDR1 MNHEY and CDR2 SMNVEV (reference sequence). The CDR3 totals 15 residues. The CDR3: CASSLGTSGVDEQFF. DNA of the CDR3: TGTGCCAGCAGTCTCGGGACTAGCGGGGTCGATGAGCAGTTCTTC.

V is TRBV5-1 and J is TRBJ2-5; 8 bases align to TRBD2. Per germline, CDR1 SGHRS and CDR2 YFSETQ. The CDR3 is made up of 14 amino acids. Trimming cost V 7 bases and J 3 bases; bases outside gene matches: 8. In DNA, the CDR3 is TGCGCCAGCTACGGCGGGAGGACAGAAGAGACCCAGTACTTC. This encodes CASYGGRTEETQYF.

The chain is built from TRBV11-3 and TRBJ2-5, with 11 positions matching TRBD1. Looked up from germline, CDR1 is SGHNT and CDR2 is YENEEA. This CDR3 has 15 residues. V trimming: 4 bases; J trimming: 5 bases; junction bases outside the gene matches: 6. The CDR3 spells CASSYGQGAAETQYF. The CDR3 DNA reads as TGTGCCAGCAGCTACGGACAGGGGGCGGCCGAGACCCAGTACTTC.

V is TRBV4-1 and J is TRBJ1-1; D might be TRBD1 (5 bases). V shed 5 bases and J shed 5 bases, with 15 bases lying between them. The CDR3 covers 14 residues. Looked up from germline, CDR1 is MGHRA and CDR2 is YSYEKL. CDR3 sequence reads: CASSGPLKGTEAFF. CDR3 DNA: TGCGCCAGCAGCGGGCCATTGAAGGGGACTGAAGCTTTCTTT.

The chain has TRBV19 and TRBJ2-5; D might be TRBD1 (5 bases). The CDR3 is 16 residues long. V was cut by 2 bases and J by 4 bases, with 17 bases left in between. The germline V gene encodes CDR1 LNHDA and CDR2 SQIVND (reference sequence). The CDR3 nucleotides are TGTGCCAGTAGTATAAGGTTCAGGGATCCCCCAGAGACCCAGTACTTC. It encodes CASSIRFRDPPETQYF.

V gene TRBV7-2 combines with J gene TRBJ1-5, with D possibly being TRBD1 (6 bases). The germline CDR1 and CDR2 sequences are SGHTA and FQGNSA. The CDR3 consists of 16 residues. Trimming stripped 2 bases from V and 6 bases from J, with 17 bases between. The CDR3 bases are TGTGCCAGCAGCTTATGGGGCAGGGGCGAGGCTCAGCCCCAGCATTTT. Residues: CASSLWGRGEAQPQHF.

CDR3 in DNA: TGTGCCAGCAGTTCGGACATCGAGCAGTACTTC. Translation gives CASSSDIEQYF. This chain joins TRBV28 and TRBJ2-7; D is perhaps TRBD1 (5 bases). This CDR3 contains 11 residues. Germline CDR1 reads MDHEN; CDR2 reads SYDVKM. Trimming took off 4 bases at V and 6 bases at J, with 7 bases between the two ends.

This chain joins TRBV7-6 and TRBJ2-1; 11 bases are a match to TRBD1. The V segment lost 5 bases and the J segment 4 bases; nucleotides outside the gene matches: 7. CDR3 size: 16 residues. Germline loops: CDR1 SGHVS, CDR2 FNYEAQ. The CDR3 is CASSRTGGFGYNEQFF. The CDR3 DNA follows: TGTGCCAGCAGCCGGACAGGGGGCTTTGGATACAATGAGCAGTTCTTC.

CDR3 nucleotides: TGTGCCAGTAGTCGACAGGGGGCTGGGGCCAACGTCCTGACTTTC. Its translation is CASSRQGAGANVLTF. The J gene is TRBJ2-6, the V gene TRBV19, with 9 nucleotides matching TRBD1. CDR1 is LNHDA and CDR2 is SQIVND in the germline V gene (reference sequence). This CDR3 region has 15 residues. The V gene end was trimmed by 5 bases and the J gene end by 2 bases; junction bases not matched to a gene: 1.

This clone was picked up a small number of times. V is TRBV5-1 and J is TRBJ1-1; TRBD1 might be the D (6 bases). Trimming stripped 0 bases from V and 1 base from J, with 7 bases between. The length of the CDR3 is 14 residues. Per the germline V gene, CDR1 is SGHRS and CDR2 is YFSETQ. CDR3 bases: TGCGCCAGCAGCTTGGGACAGGCGAACACTGAAGCTTTCTTT. Encoded protein: CASSLGQANTEAFF.

This clone has a single count. The chain has TRBV6-6 and TRBJ1-5, with a weak D call TRBD1 (5 bases). The CDR3 spans 16 residues. The germline V gene has CDR1 MNHNY and CDR2 SVGAGI (reference sequence). V gave up 0 bases and J gave up 3 bases, with 12 bases separating them. CDR3 in DNA: TGTGCCAGCAGTTACTCTAGGGGTCAGCCCAATCAGCCCCAGCATTTT. This translates into CASSYSRGQPNQPQHF.

The J gene is TRBJ1-2, the V gene TRBV27; TRBD1 agrees at 7 bases. CDR1 is MNHEY and CDR2 is SMNVEV in the germline V gene (reference sequence). The junction had 16 bases not matched to a gene; V was cut back by 10 bases and J by 8 bases. The CDR3 is 14 residues long. CDR3 protein: CATTRDRTHGGYTF. In nucleotides, the CDR3 is TGTGCCACTACCCGGGACAGAACGCATGGCGGCTACACCTTC.

In DNA, the CDR3 is TGTGCCAGCAGCTCGACAGGGGGTCAAGAGACCCAGTACTTC. This sequence encodes CASSSTGGQETQYF. This chain links TRBV7-2 with TRBJ2-5; 9 bases match TRBD1. The germline V gene encodes CDR1 SGHTA and CDR2 FQGNSA. V lost 4 bases and J lost 2; bases outside the gene matches: 2. The CDR3 is 14 residues long.

The genes are TRBV6-1 and TRBJ1-1; D is unclear. The CDR3 consists of 13 residues. Germline V CDR1 and CDR2: MNHNS, SASEGT. Trimming pared 6 bases from V and 3 bases from J, leaving 11 bases between. CDR3 in amino acids: CASRTAVHTEAFF. The CDR3 DNA sequence: TGTGCCAGCAGAACAGCCGTTCACACTGAAGCTTTCTTT.

The CDR3 bases are TGTGCCAGCAGCTCGCCGGGAAAGGGTAATGAGCAGTTCTTC. As protein: CASSSPGKGNEQFF. J is TRBJ2-1 and V is TRBV6-6; weak D call: TRBD2 (5 bases). Trimming stripped 6 bases from V and 7 bases from J, with 16 bases between. Germline V CDR1 and CDR2: MNHNY, SVGAGI (reference sequence). CDR3 length equals 14 residues.